This paragraph reports one TCR beta chain. As yet, its antigen is unknown. V lost 5 bases and J lost 4, with 14 bases in between. Germline V lookup: CDR1 MGHDK, CDR2 SYGVNS. The CDR3 runs 14 residues. The entry originates in a study of cytomegalovirus exposure and HLA in healthy donors. Study-level results: The investigators catalogued some 150 TCR beta chains as cytomegalovirus-associated. Some public TCRs appeared in many individuals, while most sequences were rare.

Sequencing used immunoSEQ multiplex PCR; TCRdb keeps in-frame clones, though not all of them. In the table there are approximately 65,000 clones, approximately 94% of which are singletons. This sequence joins TRBV25-1 and TRBJ1-2; D perhaps matches TRBD1 (5 bases). The specimen was PBMCs. The receptor's source is a woman in her late teens or twenties in good health and CMV-seronegative. The CDR3 sequence is CASSYGTGPYGYTF. The DNA of the CDR3 is TGTGCCAGCAGTTACGGCACAGGACCCTATGGCTACACCTTC.